This section outlines one T cell receptor beta chain sequence together with its context. Its target is unknown. The data were obtained in a study of cytomegalovirus exposure and HLA in healthy donors. General study findings and limits: Rarity characterized most TCR sequences, yet some public TCRs appeared in many donors. The authors enumerated 150 to 200 TCR beta chains as linked to cytomegalovirus.

V shed 4 bases and J 4 bases; nucleotides not matched to a gene: 4. Germline loops: CDR1 SGHRS, CDR2 YFSETQ. The CDR3 runs 15 residues. Assay used: immunoSEQ multiplex PCR; TCRdb lists only in-frame clones, some missing. The table records about 110,000 clones, 88% of them present only once. The chain has TRBV5-1 and TRBJ2-1; 11 nucleotides agree with TRBD2. The material sequenced was PBMCs. This TCR came from a woman aged 25-40 years in good health and CMV-seropositive. This CDR3 reads CASSPGLAEYNEQFF. The CDR3 DNA reads as TGCGCCAGCAGCCCGGGACTAGCGGAATACAATGAGCAGTTCTTC.